The sequence of this T cell receptor beta chain was determined in a study of PD-L1 blockade in urothelial cancer. Study-wide background: Atezolizumab therapy began for patients in 2014, dosed at 1,200 mg intravenously every 3 weeks. About 90% of the roughly 29 patients were men who had bladder-origin urothelial cancer.

Assay: immunoSEQ multiplex PCR; the TCRdb copy retains only in-frame clones and omits some. Altogether some 38,000 clones are present, around 81% being singletons, with the ten largest covering 13% to 15%. Notes on the study in general: The study found that durable-benefit patients expanded tumor-associated blood clones more at 3 weeks.

Time point indicated: pretreatment peripheral blood. Metastatic or locally advanced urothelial carcinoma was present in the patients. V was pared by 4 bases and J by 5 bases, with 18 bases between. Germline V gene data show CDR1 as SGHKS and CDR2 as YYEKEE (reference sequence). The CDR3 is 15 amino acids. About this clone: What it binds is not known.

The TCR sequence derives from a man aged 80 or over with urothelial cancer. The chain carries TRBV5-5 and TRBJ1-1; maybe TRBD1 (5 bases). The sample in question was PBMCs, obtained around atezolizumab (anti-PD-L1) treatment. For the CDR3, the DNA is TGTGCCAGCAGCGACCGCCCCCAAGGACAAACTGAAGCTTTCTTT. Translating it yields CASSDRPQGQTEAFF.